This T cell receptor beta chain was sequenced during a study of immune characterization of retroperitoneal liposarcoma. Between the trimmed V and J ends, which lost 3 bases and 4 bases, there was a span of 13 bases. CDR1 and CDR2 from the germline V gene are SGHNT and YENEEA. This CDR3 spans 16 amino acids. TCRdb processed the PCR reads anew with MiXCR; each CDR3 protein has one entry. The top ten hold 12% of the sample, which has some 15,000 distinct CDR3 sequences, about 45% seen once. The sample comprised tumor tissue. V gene TRBV11-3 combines with J gene TRBJ2-6; D is undetermined. This clonotype originated in a female donor with retroperitoneal liposarcoma. The CDR3 here is CASSFPPPSGANVLTF. CDR3 DNA sequence: TGTGCCAGCAGCTTCCCGCCCCCATCGGGGGCCAACGTCCTGACTTTC.